This T cell receptor (beta chain) was recorded in a study of shared clonotypes between healthy human individuals. The donors, healthy adults who were HIV-negative, had experienced no recent acute infections or vaccinations. Sequencing used immunoSEQ multiplex PCR; TCRdb keeps in-frame clones, though not all of them. The repertoire holds approximately 400,000 clones, approximately 97% seen once, with approximately 0.32% in the top ten. The CDR3 length is 15 residues. The ends lost 0 bases at V and 5 bases at J; junction bases unmatched: 6. Germline lookup yields CDR1 GTSNPN and CDR2 SVGIG (reference sequence). This clone was counted once. Its antigen is as yet unknown. Study-level points and caveats: Apart from blood, nothing was sampled; tissue repertoires likely differ.

The source of this sequence is a man aged 30 to 45 in good health. Material: memory CD8+ T cells sorted from blood. Subset: CD45RO+ cells pooled with CCR7-negative TemRA cells. This chain joins TRBV30 and TRBJ1-5, with TRBD1 matching over 8 bases. CDR3 in amino acids: CAWSVAGGRDQPQHF. The CDR3, as DNA: TGTGCCTGGAGTGTTGCAGGGGGCAGGGATCAGCCCCAGCATTTT.